One sample yielded the 32 T cell receptor beta chains listed below, sequenced in a study of human T cells and chemical hapten exposure. Time point described: pre-sensitization, week 0. Documented treatment: therapeutic diphenylcyclopropenone sensitization with weekly scalp DPC. TCRdb passed the RACE reads through MiXCR, listing each CDR3 protein once. This table has about 98,000 distinct CDR3 sequences, approximately 10% appearing once. Sequenced here: whole blood, sampled in connection with sensitization to the hapten diphenylcyclopropenone (DPC). The receptors come from a woman aged 60-70 years with alopecia areata. Some clones in this sample may be carry-over from other donors' samples.

This clonotype came up many times. This chain links TRBV10-3 with TRBJ1-5; weak D call: TRBD1 (6 bases). This CDR3 is built from 14 residues. The V gene's germline CDR1 is ENHRY and CDR2 SYGVKD. Trimming removed 2 bases at V and 4 bases at J, with 9 bases between. The DNA for the CDR3 is TGTGCCATCAGTGAGGCACAGGGAAATCAGCCCCAGCATTTT. It is translated as CAISEAQGNQPQHF.

This rearrangement joins TRBV6-2 or TRBV6-3 to TRBJ2-1; the D call may be TRBD1 or TRBD2 (5 bases each). CDR3 length: 13 amino acids. Germline V lookup: CDR1 MNHEY, CDR2 SVGEGT. Trimming stripped 10 bases from V and 1 base from J, with 11 bases between. The chain's CDR3 is CATGRASYNEQFF. The CDR3 DNA sequence: TGTGCCACGGGGCGGGCTTCCTACAATGAGCAGTTCTTC.

This clonotype was picked up many times. The rearrangement links TRBV29-1 to TRBJ2-2; TRBD2 is a possible D gene (5 bases). Trimming took 6 bases from V and 7 from J, leaving 15 bases between them. The CDR3 has 13 amino acids. Looked up from germline, CDR1 is SQVTM and CDR2 is ANQGSEA. The CDR3 loop reads CSVSEIEGGELFF. The CDR3 DNA reads as TGCAGCGTATCCGAGATCGAGGGCGGGGAGCTGTTTTTT.

Many counts were recorded for this clonotype. The rearrangement joins TRBV30 to TRBJ2-4, with D hard to call. This CDR3 has 12 residues. Germline-derived CDR1 and CDR2 are GTSNPN and SVGIG (reference sequence). Trimming removed 0 bases at V and 5 bases at J, with 5 bases between. The CDR3 loop is CAWSVQQNIQYF. CDR3 in DNA: TGTGCCTGGAGTGTACAGCAAAACATTCAGTACTTC.

This clonotype has ten or more counts. The rearrangement uses TRBV9 and TRBJ1-5; D gene unclear. The CDR3 consists of 14 residues. Germline V gives CDR1 SGDLS, CDR2 YYNGEE. Between the trimmed V and J ends, which lost 0 bases and 3 bases, there was a span of 7 bases. The CDR3 DNA is TGTGCCAGCAGCGTAGAGGCGCACAATCAGCCCCAGCATTTT. Protein product: CASSVEAHNQPQHF.

This clonotype was observed at least ten times. Written as DNA, the CDR3 is TGTGCCAGCAGCCCGGGACAGGGAAATTTCGAGGGCTACACCTTC. Amino acids: CASSPGQGNFEGYTF. J is TRBJ1-2 and V is TRBV7-3; 9 positions match TRBD1. CDR1 is SGHTA and CDR2 is FQGTGA in the germline V gene. V lost 5 bases, J lost 8 bases, and 12 bases stayed unmatched. This CDR3 region has 15 residues.

This clonotype was counted ten times or more. The V gene is TRBV7-9, the J gene TRBJ1-2; 8 bases line up with TRBD1. Germline values: CDR1 SEHNR, CDR2 FQNEAQ (reference sequence). The CDR3 runs 13 residues. Trimming cost V 5 bases and J 6 bases; bases outside gene matches: 5. CDR3 sequence reads: CASSRGQVDGYTF. Here the CDR3 DNA reads TGTGCCAGCAGCCGGGGACAGGTTGATGGCTACACCTTC. Complete variable domain (other parts from reference TRBV7-9 and TRBJ1-2): DTGVSQNPRHKITKRGQNVTFRCDPISEHNRLYWYRQTLGQGPEFLTYFQNEAQLEKSRLLSDRFSAERPKGSFSTLEIQRTEQGDSAMYLCASSRGQVDGYTFGSGTRLTVV.

This clonotype was found many times. The chain has TRBV10-2 and TRBJ1-5; D is unresolved. Germline V CDR1 and CDR2: WSHSY, SAAADI. This CDR3 comprises 13 residues. V was trimmed by 3 bases and J by 6 bases, leaving 9 bases between them. DNA of the CDR3: TGCGCCAGCAGTGAAAGGGTAGGTCAGCCCCAGCATTTT. This sequence encodes CASSERVGQPQHF.

CDR3 sequence: CASSRDSLAPSSYNEQFF. Here the CDR3 DNA reads TGTGCCAGCAGCCGGGACAGTCTGGCTCCAAGCTCCTACAATGAGCAGTTCTTC. The rearrangement joins TRBV7-8 to TRBJ2-1; 7 bases line up with TRBD1. The V segment lost 5 bases and the J segment 0 bases; nucleotides outside the gene matches: 13. The germline V gene has CDR1 SGHVS and CDR2 FQNEAQ. This CDR3 has 18 amino acids.

For the CDR3, the DNA is TGTGCCAGCAGCACCTACCGGGACAGAGTCTACAATGAGCAGTTCTTC. This translates into CASSTYRDRVYNEQFF. J is TRBJ2-1 and V is TRBV11-2; TRBD1 matches at 7 bases. Trimming cost V 5 bases and J 3 bases; bases outside gene matches: 10. Germline V gene sequence: CDR1 SGHAT, CDR2 FQNNGV. The CDR3 has 16 residues.

This clonotype came up many times. The chain carries TRBV3-1 and TRBJ2-1; 7 bases line up with TRBD1. The germline V gene encodes CDR1 LGHDT and CDR2 YNNKEL (reference sequence). V gave up 8 bases and J gave up 3 bases; unmatched junction bases: 7. This CDR3 is built from 14 residues. The CDR3 DNA sequence: TGTGCCAGCTCAGACAGGGTTTTCTACAATGAGCAGTTCTTC. Its translation is CASSDRVFYNEQFF.

There are many counts of this clonotype. The rearrangement uses TRBV18 and TRBJ1-1, with TRBD1 matching 8 bases. CDR1 is KGHSH, CDR2 LQKENI, per germline. Trimming removed 4 bases from V and 5 bases from J; junction bases left unmatched: 3. This CDR3 is built from 13 residues. CDR3 bases: TGTGCCAGCTCACAAGGACAGGGTACTGAAGCTTTCTTT. It is translated as CASSQGQGTEAFF.

The V and J genes are TRBV29-1 and TRBJ1-1; 7 nucleotides agree with TRBD1. The junction had 7 bases not matched to a gene; V was cut back by 6 bases and J by 3 bases. Germline V gives CDR1 SQVTM, CDR2 ANQGSEA. The length of the CDR3 is 13 residues. In DNA form, the CDR3 reads TGCAGCGTCCAGGGGGGGATCTACACTGAAGCTTTCTTT. Translation gives CSVQGGIYTEAFF. Drawing the rest from reference TRBV29-1 and TRBJ1-1, the complete variable domain is SAVISQKPSRDICQRGTSLTIQCQVDSQVTMMFWYRQQPGQSLTLIATANQGSEATYESGFVIDKFPISRPNLTFSTLTVSNMSPEDSSIYLCSVQGGIYTEAFFGQGTRLTVV.

This clonotype has more than one count but fewer than ten. The chain has TRBV3-1 and TRBJ1-3; TRBD1 agrees at 9 bases. Germline V lookup: CDR1 LGHDT, CDR2 YNNKEL (reference sequence). V dropped 1 base and J dropped 1; count of bases not matched to a gene: 8. The CDR3 is 18 residues long. The CDR3 nucleotides read TGTGCCAGCAGCCAAGTCCGCGACGGGACAGGGTCTGGAAACACCATATATTTT. It codes for CASSQVRDGTGSGNTIYF.

This clonotype was picked up many times. J is TRBJ1-1 and V is TRBV9; D is undetermined. This CDR3 contains 13 residues. V was clipped by 0 bases and J by 4 bases, with 7 bases between them. The germline V gene encodes CDR1 SGDLS and CDR2 YYNGEE. The CDR3 loop reads CASSVGFTTEAFF. The CDR3 nucleotides read TGTGCCAGCAGCGTAGGGTTTACCACTGAAGCTTTCTTT. Drawing the rest from reference TRBV9 and TRBJ1-1, the complete variable domain is DSGVTQTPKHLITATGQRVTLRCSPRSGDLSVYWYQQSLDQGLQFLIQYYNGEERAKGNILERFSAQQFPDLHSELNLSSLELGDSALYFCASSVGFTTEAFFGQGTRLTVV.

In this sample, this clonotype turned up a few times. The chain is built from TRBV6-5 and TRBJ2-2, with TRBD1 matching over 7 bases. This CDR3 contains 15 residues. CDR1 is MNHEY and CDR2 is SVGAGI in the germline V gene. After removal of 5 bases from V and 6 bases from J, the junction contained 9 bases not matched to a gene. The CDR3 sequence is CASSRQGWDAGELFF. DNA of the CDR3: TGTGCCAGCAGTCGACAGGGATGGGATGCCGGGGAGCTGTTTTTT.

This clonotype was detected ten times or more. The chain combines TRBV10-2 with TRBJ1-1; 9 bases match TRBD1. After removal of 6 bases from V and 6 bases from J, the junction contained 5 bases not matched to a gene. The V gene's germline CDR1 is WSHSY and CDR2 SAAADI. The CDR3 sequence is 13 residues long. CDR3 DNA sequence: TGCGCCAGCAGGGATACAGGGGGCGCTGAAGCTTTCTTT. Amino acids: CASRDTGGAEAFF.

There are many counts of this clonotype. The gene calls are TRBV20-1 and TRBJ2-3; D is unresolved. Trimming stripped 1 base from V and 4 bases from J, with 24 bases between. Germline-derived CDR1 and CDR2 are DFQATT and SNEGSKA (reference sequence). CDR3 size: 18 residues. This CDR3 reads CSARAPPTGYQWADTQYF. As DNA, the CDR3 is TGCAGTGCTAGAGCCCCCCCGACCGGCTACCAGTGGGCAGATACGCAGTATTTT.

In this sample, this clonotype turned up many times. The chain links TRBV12-5 to TRBJ1-1; 9 positions agree with TRBD1. The CDR3 is 16 residues long. V lost 6 bases, J lost 11 bases, and 19 bases stayed unmatched. The germline V gene has CDR1 LGHNT and CDR2 FRNRAP. The CDR3 DNA reads as TGTGCTAGTGGACCCCAACCCGCTGGGGGACAGGGAATGGCTTTCTTT. Its translation is CASGPQPAGGQGMAFF. The whole variable domain, remainder taken from reference TRBV12-5 and TRBJ1-1, is DARVTQTPRHKVTEMGQEVTMRCQPILGHNTVFWYRQTMMQGLELLAYFRNRAPLDDSGMPKDRFSAEMPDATLATLKIQPSEPRDSAVYFCASGPQPAGGQGMAFFGQGTRLTVV.

This clonotype turned up a few times. The rearrangement uses TRBV29-1 and TRBJ2-5; 12 nucleotides align to TRBD2. With V trimmed by 2 bases and J by 5 bases, 9 bases remained unmatched. In germline, CDR1 is SQVTM, CDR2 ANQGSEA. The CDR3 loop spans 16 amino acids. In nucleotides, the CDR3 is TGCAGCGTTGAAAAGTCCGGGACTAGCGGGTGGGAGACCCAGTACTTC. Its translation: CSVEKSGTSGWETQYF.

This chain links TRBV11-1 with TRBJ1-5; no firm D call. This CDR3 spans 13 amino acids. Germline CDR1 SGHAT, CDR2 FQDESV (reference sequence). The germline V and J ends were trimmed by 5 bases and 5 bases, with 10 bases remaining between them. The CDR3 loop reads CASSAQIDQPQHF. The CDR3 nucleotides are TGTGCCAGCAGCGCTCAGATTGATCAGCCCCAGCATTTT. Filled out from reference TRBV11-1 and TRBJ1-5, the complete variable domain reads EAEVAQSPRYKITEKSQAVAFWCDPISGHATLYWYRQILGQGPELLVQFQDESVVDDSQLPKDRFSAERLKGVDSTLKIQPAELGDSAMYLCASSAQIDQPQHFGDGTRLSIL.

This clonotype came up a few times. J is TRBJ1-1 and V is TRBV5-5, with a tentative D call TRBD1 (5 bases). CDR3 length: 14 residues. Germline lookup yields CDR1 SGHKS and CDR2 YYEKEE (reference sequence). The V end was cut by 0 bases, the J end by 4 bases, with 10 bases between. The CDR3 nucleotides read TGTGCCAGCAGCTTGGAGGCAGGGAGCACTGAAGCTTTCTTT. It encodes CASSLEAGSTEAFF.

This clonotype was counted a few times. This chain joins TRBV6-1 and TRBJ1-5, with TRBD1 matching over 8 bases. Germline CDR1 MNHNS, CDR2 SASEGT. The CDR3 is 14 residues long. Trimming at V came to 4 bases and at J to 7 bases, leaving 6 bases not matched to a gene. The DNA for the CDR3 is TGTGCCAGCAGTGCAGGGGGCGCGGAGCAGCCCCAGCATTTT. Protein sequence: CASSAGGAEQPQHF.

This clonotype has a count of ten or more. The chain combines TRBV7-9 with TRBJ1-2; D perhaps matches TRBD1 (6 bases). V dropped 3 bases and J dropped 5 bases, with 13 bases sitting between them. Germline-derived CDR1 and CDR2 are SEHNR and FQNEAQ (reference sequence). The CDR3 runs to 14 residues. The CDR3 coding sequence is TGTGCCAGCAGCTTTGCAGGGGTTGAATATGGCTACACCTTC. It is translated as CASSFAGVEYGYTF.

V gene TRBV20-1 combines with J gene TRBJ1-4; D is uncertain. CDR3 length: 13 residues. CDR1 DFQATT and CDR2 SNEGSKA come from the germline V gene (reference sequence). The germline V and J ends were trimmed by 5 bases and 0 bases, with 7 bases remaining between them. The CDR3 DNA is TGCAGTGCTGGCCGTGCAACTAATGAAAAACTGTTTTTT. Translating it yields CSAGRATNEKLFF.

This clonotype was seen at least ten times. V gene TRBV29-1 combines with J gene TRBJ1-2, with D unresolved. There are 12 residues in the CDR3. CDR1 and CDR2 (germline): SQVTM, ANQGSEA. Between the trimmed V and J ends, which lost 3 bases and 8 bases, there was a span of 13 bases. The CDR3 protein is CSVEVVQQGYTF. The CDR3 nucleotides read TGCAGCGTTGAGGTGGTCCAACAGGGCTACACCTTC.

This clonotype was found a few times. V usage is TRBV11-2 and J usage is TRBJ2-1, with D maybe TRBD2 (5 bases). In germline, CDR1 is SGHAT, CDR2 FQNNGV. The V gene lost 1 base and the J gene lost 2 bases, with 12 bases spanning the gap. The CDR3 length is 16 residues. In DNA form, the CDR3 reads TGTGCCAGCAGCTTAGTCCGGGGAATGGCCTACAATGAGCAGTTCTTC. It is translated as CASSLVRGMAYNEQFF.

This clonotype was counted a few times. A read error may account for a junction end that differs from germline. This chain connects TRBV3-1 to TRBJ2-7; no definite D call. Per the germline V gene, CDR1 is LGHDT and CDR2 is YNNKEL (reference sequence). This CDR3 spans 15 amino acids. CDR3 DNA: TGTGCCAGCAGCCAAAGTCCGGGTTCCTCCCACGAGCAGTACTTC. Protein sequence: CASSQSPGSSHEQYF.

This sequence joins TRBV7-2 and TRBJ2-7; 7 bases fit TRBD1. V dropped 7 bases and J dropped 3; count of bases not matched to a gene: 6. Germline-derived CDR1 and CDR2 are SGHTA and FQGNSA. The CDR3 has 13 residues. CDR3 nucleotides: TGTGCCAGCAAGACCGGGGACAGCTACGAGCAGTACTTC. Protein sequence: CASKTGDSYEQYF.

The V call is TRBV30, the J call TRBJ2-2; TRBD2 agrees at 8 bases. This CDR3 is built from 15 residues. V shed 0 bases and J 5 bases; nucleotides not matched to a gene: 5. CDR1 and CDR2 from the germline V gene are GTSNPN and SVGIG (reference sequence). The CDR3 spells CAWSVGLAFTGELFF. The DNA of the CDR3 is TGTGCCTGGAGTGTAGGACTAGCATTTACCGGGGAGCTGTTTTTT.

With respect to this clonotype: A much more abundant neighbour one base away suggests this may be a read error. The rearrangement links TRBV20-1 to TRBJ1-1; the match to TRBD1 covers 8 bases. This CDR3 has 14 amino acids. Germline loops: CDR1 DFQATT, CDR2 SNEGSKA (reference sequence). V was clipped by 1 base and J by 6 bases; unmatched bases: 7. The DNA of the CDR3 is TGCAGTGCTAGAGGGACAGGGAGGGGCTCTGAAGCTTTCTTT. Residues: CSARGTGRGSEAFF.

Here the CDR3 reads CASSWGTEANQPQHF. CDR3 bases: TGTGCCAGCAGCTGGGGGACAGAAGCTAATCAGCCCCAGCATTTT. The V and J genes are TRBV3-1 and TRBJ1-5; the match to TRBD1 covers 7 bases. The junction had 8 bases not matched to a gene; V was cut back by 5 bases and J by 4 bases. This CDR3 is built from 15 residues. CDR1 and CDR2 from the germline V gene are LGHDT and YNNKEL (reference sequence).